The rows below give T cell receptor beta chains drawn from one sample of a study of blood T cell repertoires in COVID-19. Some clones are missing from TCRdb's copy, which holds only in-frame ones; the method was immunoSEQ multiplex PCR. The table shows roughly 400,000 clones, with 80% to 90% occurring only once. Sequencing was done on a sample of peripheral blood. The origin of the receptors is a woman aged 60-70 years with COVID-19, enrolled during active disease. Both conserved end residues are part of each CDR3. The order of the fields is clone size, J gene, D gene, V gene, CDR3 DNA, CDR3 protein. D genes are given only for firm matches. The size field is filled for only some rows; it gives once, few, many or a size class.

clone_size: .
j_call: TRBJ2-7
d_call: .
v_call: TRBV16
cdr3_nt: TGTGCCAGCAGCAGAGAGATGCTCTCCTACGAGCAGTACTTC
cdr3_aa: CASSREMLSYEQYF

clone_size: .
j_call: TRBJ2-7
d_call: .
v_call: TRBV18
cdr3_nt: TGTGCCAGCTCTAACCTATACGAGCAGTACTTC
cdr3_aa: CASSNLYEQYF

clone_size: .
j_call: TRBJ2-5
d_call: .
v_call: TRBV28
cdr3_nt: TGTGCCAGCACCCTAGACCAAGCTCGAGAGACCCAGTACTTC
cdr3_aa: CASTLDQARETQYF

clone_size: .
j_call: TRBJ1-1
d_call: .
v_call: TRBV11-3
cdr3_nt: TGTGCCAGCTCCCGAAGGGGCAGCGAAGCTTTCTTT
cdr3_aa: CASSRRGSEAFF

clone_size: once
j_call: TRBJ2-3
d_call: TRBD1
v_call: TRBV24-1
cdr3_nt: TGTGCCACCAGTGATTCTAGGGGGCGGACAGATACGCAGTATTTT
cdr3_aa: CATSDSRGRTDTQYF

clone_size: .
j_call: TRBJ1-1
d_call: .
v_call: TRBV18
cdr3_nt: TGTGCCAGCTTCAACAGGAACACTGAAGCTTTCTTT
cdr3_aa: CASFNRNTEAFF

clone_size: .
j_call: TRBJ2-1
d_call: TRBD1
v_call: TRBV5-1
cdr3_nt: TGCGCCAGCAGCGTAATCACAGGGGGGAACAATGAGCAGTTCTTC
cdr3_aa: CASSVITGGNNEQFF

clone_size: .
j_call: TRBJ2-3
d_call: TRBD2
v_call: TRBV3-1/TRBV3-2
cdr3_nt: TGTGCCAGCAGCCGAACCGGGACTAGCGGTAGCACAGATACGCAGTATTTT
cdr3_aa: CASSRTGTSGSTDTQYF

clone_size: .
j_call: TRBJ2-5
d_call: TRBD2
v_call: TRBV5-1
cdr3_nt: TGCGCCAGCAGCTTTGCGGGGGGCCTATACGCTGACCAGTACTTC
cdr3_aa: CASSFAGGLYADQYF

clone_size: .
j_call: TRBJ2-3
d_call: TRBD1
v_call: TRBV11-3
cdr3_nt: TGTGCCAGCAGCTTAGGCGAACGGACAGGATACACAGATACGCAGTATTTT
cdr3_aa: CASSLGERTGYTDTQYF

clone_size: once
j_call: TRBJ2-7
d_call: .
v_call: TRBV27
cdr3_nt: TGTGCCAGCAGTTTATCCGAGGCGCGGACAGCTATCTACGAGCAGTACTTC
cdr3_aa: CASSLSEARTAIYEQYF

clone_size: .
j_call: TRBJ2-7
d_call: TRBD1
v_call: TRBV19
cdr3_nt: TGTGCCAGTAGTATGGACAGGCGAAGCTCCTACGAGCAGTACTTC
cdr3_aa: CASSMDRRSSYEQYF

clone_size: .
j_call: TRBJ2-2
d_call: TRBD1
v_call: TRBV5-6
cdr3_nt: TGTGCCAGCAGCTATGGGACAGGCCTCGGGGAGCTGTTTTTT
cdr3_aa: CASSYGTGLGELFF

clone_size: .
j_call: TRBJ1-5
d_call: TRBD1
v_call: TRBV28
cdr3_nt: TGTGCCTCGACAGGGGGAAGTGGCAATCAGCCCCAGCATTTT
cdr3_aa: CASTGGSGNQPQHF

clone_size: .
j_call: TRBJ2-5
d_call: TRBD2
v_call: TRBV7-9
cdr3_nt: TGTGCCAGCAGCTCAGGACTAGGAGATAGGCAAGAGACCCAGTACTTC
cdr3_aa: CASSSGLGDRQETQYF

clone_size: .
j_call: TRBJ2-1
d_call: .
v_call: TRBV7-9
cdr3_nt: TGTGCCAGCAGCCACGGGGGACCCAACAATGAGCAGTTCTTC
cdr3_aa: CASSHGGPNNEQFF

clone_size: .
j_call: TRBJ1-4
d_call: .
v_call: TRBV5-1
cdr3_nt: TGCGCCAGCACCCAGGGTAATGCTAATGAAAAACTGTTTTTT
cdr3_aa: CASTQGNANEKLFF

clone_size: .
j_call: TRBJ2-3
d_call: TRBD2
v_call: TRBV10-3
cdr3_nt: TGTGCCATCAGTGGGCCACACTCTGGACTAGCGGGGGGCAGCACAGATACGCAGTATTTT
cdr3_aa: CAISGPHSGLAGGSTDTQYF